This record concerns one T cell receptor beta chain sequence. This record belongs to a study of blood T cell repertoires in COVID-19. CDR1 and CDR2 from the germline V gene are KGHDR and SFDVKD. This CDR3 is 13 amino acids long. Trimming took 1 base from V and 6 from J, leaving 6 bases between them. Per the original data handling: From reference gene primer amplification, estimates of nucleated cell counts were derived. TCRdb keeps only in-frame clones here, not all; method: immunoSEQ multiplex PCR. The V and J calls and clone size come from that table; D and trimming were worked out from the DNA. Seen here are some 200,000 clones, 75% to 80% observed once, and the top ten hold around 24%.

Sequenced sample: peripheral blood. The chain links TRBV24-1 to TRBJ2-1; D is uncertain. The receptor comes from a woman in her 70s with acute or convalescent COVID-19. The CDR3 loop reads CATSDLTSNEQFF. Written as DNA, the CDR3 is TGTGCCACCAGTGATTTAACTTCCAATGAGCAGTTCTTC.